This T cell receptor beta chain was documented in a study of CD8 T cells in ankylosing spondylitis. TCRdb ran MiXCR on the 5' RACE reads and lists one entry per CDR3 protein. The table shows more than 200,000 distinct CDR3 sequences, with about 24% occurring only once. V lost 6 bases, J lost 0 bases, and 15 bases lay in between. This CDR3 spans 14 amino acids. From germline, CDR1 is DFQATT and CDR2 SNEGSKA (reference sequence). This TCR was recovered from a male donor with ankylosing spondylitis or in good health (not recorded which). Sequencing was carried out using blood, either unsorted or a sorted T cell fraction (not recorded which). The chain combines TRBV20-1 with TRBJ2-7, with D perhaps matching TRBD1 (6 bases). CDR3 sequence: CSAQDRRISYEQYF. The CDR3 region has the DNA TGCAGTGCGCAAGACAGGAGGATCTCCTACGAGCAGTACTTC.